Below, 8 T cell receptor beta chains from the same sample are listed, as sequenced in a study of T cell repertoires and HLA-DP antigens. No antigen is known for these receptors. Libraries were prepared by immunoSEQ multiplex PCR; TCRdb keeps only in-frame clonotypes and omits some of them. The sample records about 73,000 clones, about 82% being singletons. Sequenced sample: CD4+ T cells from PBMCs. These receptor sequences come from a man aged 60-69 years in good health and CMV-seronegative.

The rearrangement uses TRBV2 and TRBJ2-7, with 7 bases identical to TRBD1. The CDR3 totals 14 residues. The germline CDR1 and CDR2 sequences are SNHLY and FYNNEI. V lost 7 bases to trimming and J lost 1 base; unmatched junction nucleotides: 7. The CDR3 here is CASKEQGSSYEQYF. Here the CDR3 DNA reads TGTGCCAGCAAGGAACAGGGGTCTTCCTACGAGCAGTACTTC. The full variable domain, in which reference TRBV2 and TRBJ2-7 provide the parts outside the CDR3, is EPEVTQTPSHQVTQMGQEVILRCVPISNHLYFYWYRQILGQKVEFLVSFYNNEISEKSEIFDDQFSVERPDGSNFTLKIRSTKLEDSAMYFCASKEQGSSYEQYFGPGTRLTVT.

The chain couples TRBV7-9 to TRBJ2-7; 8 nucleotides match TRBD1. The junction had 7 bases not matched to a gene; V was cut back by 3 bases and J by 3 bases. Looked up from germline, CDR1 is SEHNR and CDR2 is FQNEAQ (reference sequence). The CDR3 contains 15 residues. CDR3: CASSFRTGSGYEQYF. DNA for the CDR3: TGTGCCAGCAGCTTCCGGACAGGGTCGGGCTACGAGCAGTACTTC.

The CDR3 nucleotides are TGTGCCAGCAGACCTCAGGGGATGCACACTGAAGCTTTCTTT. Amino acid sequence: CASRPQGMHTEAFF. V gene TRBV6-5 combines with J gene TRBJ1-1, with D maybe TRBD1 (6 bases). Germline V gene sequence: CDR1 MNHEY, CDR2 SVGAGI. This CDR3 contains 14 residues. Trimming stripped 6 bases from V and 3 bases from J, with 14 bases between.

The chain joins TRBV7-2 to TRBJ2-5; 8 positions match TRBD1. The length of the CDR3 is 14 residues. CDR1 is SGHTA, CDR2 FQGNSA, per germline. The J segment lost 5 bases and the V segment lost 4 bases, leaving 6 bases of the junction unmatched. CDR3 nucleotide sequence: TGTGCCAGCAGCTCGGACAGGGCGGTGGAGACCCAGTACTTC. Translating it yields CASSSDRAVETQYF.

CDR3 amino acids: CASHFWDRDSYEQYV. CDR3 bases: TGTGCCAGTCATTTCTGGGACAGGGACTCCTACGAGCAGTACGTC. The chain uses TRBV19 and TRBJ2-7, with 9 positions matching TRBD1. Germline CDR1 and CDR2: LNHDA and SQIVND (reference sequence). Trimming cost V 8 bases and J 0 bases; bases outside gene matches: 8. The CDR3 is made up of 15 amino acids.

The rearrangement joins TRBV15 to TRBJ2-3, with 7 positions matching TRBD2. The CDR3 is made up of 14 amino acids. V gave up 4 bases and J gave up 8 bases; unmatched junction bases: 9. Germline V gene data show CDR1 as LNHNV and CDR2 as YYDKDF (reference sequence). The CDR3 here is CATSIPSGRRTQYF. The CDR3 bases are TGTGCCACCAGCATTCCTAGCGGTAGACGTACGCAGTATTTT.

V is TRBV6-1 and J is TRBJ1-1; D may be TRBD1 (5 bases). Germline CDR1 MNHNS, CDR2 SASEGT. V gave up 4 bases and J gave up 4 bases, with 10 bases separating them. The CDR3 runs to 13 residues. The CDR3 DNA is TGTGCCAGCAGTGGAAGCAGGGTCACTGAAGCTTTCTTT. This codes for CASSGSRVTEAFF.

The gene calls are TRBV2 and TRBJ2-3; unclear D gene. CDR3 length: 14 residues. Germline V gene sequence: CDR1 SNHLY, CDR2 FYNNEI. Trimming removed 6 bases at V and 0 bases at J, with 10 bases between. The CDR3 nucleotides read TGTGCCAGCAGGGTACAAATTAGCACAGATACGCAGTATTTT. This gives the protein CASRVQISTDTQYF.